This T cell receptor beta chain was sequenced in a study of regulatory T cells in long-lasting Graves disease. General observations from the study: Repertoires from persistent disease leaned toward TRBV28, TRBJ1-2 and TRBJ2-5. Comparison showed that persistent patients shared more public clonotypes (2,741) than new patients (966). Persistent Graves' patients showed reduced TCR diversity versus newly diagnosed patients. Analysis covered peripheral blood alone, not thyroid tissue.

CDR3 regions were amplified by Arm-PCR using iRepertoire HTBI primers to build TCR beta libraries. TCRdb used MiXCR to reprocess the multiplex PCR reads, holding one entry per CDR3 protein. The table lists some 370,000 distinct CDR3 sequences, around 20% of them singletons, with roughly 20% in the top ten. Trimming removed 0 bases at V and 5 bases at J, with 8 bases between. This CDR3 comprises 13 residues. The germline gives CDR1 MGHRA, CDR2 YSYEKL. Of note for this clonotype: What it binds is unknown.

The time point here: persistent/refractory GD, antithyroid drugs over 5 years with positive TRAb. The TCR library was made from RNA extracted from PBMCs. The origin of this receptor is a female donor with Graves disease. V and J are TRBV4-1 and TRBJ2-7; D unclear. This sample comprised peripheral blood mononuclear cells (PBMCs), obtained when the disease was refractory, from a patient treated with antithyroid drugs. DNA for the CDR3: TGCGCCAGCAGCCAAGAGGCTTACAACGAGCAGTACTTC. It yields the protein CASSQEAYNEQYF.